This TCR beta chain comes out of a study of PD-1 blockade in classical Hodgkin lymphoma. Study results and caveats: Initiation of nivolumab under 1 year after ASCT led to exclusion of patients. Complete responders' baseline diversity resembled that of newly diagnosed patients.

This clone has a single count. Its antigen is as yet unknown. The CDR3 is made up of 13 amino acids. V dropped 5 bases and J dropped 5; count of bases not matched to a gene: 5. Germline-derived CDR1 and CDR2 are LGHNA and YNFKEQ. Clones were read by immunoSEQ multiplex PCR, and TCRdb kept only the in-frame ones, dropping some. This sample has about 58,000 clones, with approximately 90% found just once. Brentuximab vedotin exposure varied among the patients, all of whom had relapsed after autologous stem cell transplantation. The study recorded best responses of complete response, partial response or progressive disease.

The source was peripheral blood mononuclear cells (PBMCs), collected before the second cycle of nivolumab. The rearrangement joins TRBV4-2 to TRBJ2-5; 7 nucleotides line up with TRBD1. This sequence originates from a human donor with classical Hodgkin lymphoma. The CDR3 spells CASSGTGAETQYF. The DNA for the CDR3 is TGTGCCAGCAGCGGTACAGGGGCGGAGACCCAGTACTTC.